Below are 27 T cell receptor beta chains sequenced from a single sample in a study of blood T cell repertoires in COVID-19. The protocol was immunoSEQ multiplex PCR, while the TCRdb copy is restricted to in-frame clones and leaves out a portion. The sample lists under 400,000 clones; about 89% were seen once. Sequencing was done on a sample of PBMCs or T cells enriched from blood (not recorded which). The receptor set was obtained from a man in his forties in a cohort exposed to, infected with or recovered from COVID-19 (not recorded which).

The chain is built from TRBV2 and TRBJ2-1; a possible D gene is TRBD1 (6 bases). V gave up 8 bases and J gave up 6 bases, with 20 bases separating them. Germline CDR1 reads SNHLY; CDR2 reads FYNNEI. The CDR3 has 15 amino acids. CDR3 sequence reads: CASGQGKAYGNEQFF. The CDR3 DNA sequence: TGTGCCAGCGGGCAGGGGAAAGCCTACGGCAATGAGCAGTTCTTC.

V gene TRBV11-2 combines with J gene TRBJ2-1, with D tentatively TRBD2 (5 bases). Trimming removed 4 bases at V and 8 bases at J, with 15 bases between. The CDR3 has 14 amino acids. Germline CDR1 reads SGHAT; CDR2 reads FQNNGV. CDR3 residues: CASSSWGAIDEQFF. As DNA, the CDR3 is TGTGCCAGCAGCTCCTGGGGAGCTATAGATGAGCAGTTCTTC. Combining the CDR3 with reference TRBV11-2 and TRBJ2-1 gives the whole variable domain EAGVAQSPRYKIIEKRQSVAFWCNPISGHATLYWYQQILGQGPKLLIQFQNNGVVDDSQLPKDRFSAERLKGVDSTLKIQPAKLEDSAVYLCASSSWGAIDEQFFGPGTRLTVL.

This sequence joins TRBV5-1 and TRBJ2-7, with a tentative D call TRBD2 (6 bases). Germline values: CDR1 SGHRS, CDR2 YFSETQ. Trimming cost V 3 bases and J 0 bases, with 10 bases left between them. This CDR3 spans 14 amino acids. The CDR3 bases are TGCGCCAGCAGCTCGGCTAGCGTCTCCTACGAGCAGTACTTC. This sequence encodes CASSSASVSYEQYF. The full variable domain, rest sourced from reference TRBV5-1 and TRBJ2-7, is KAGVTQTPRYLIKTRGQQVTLSCSPISGHRSVSWYQQTPGQGLQFLFEYFSETQRNKGNFPGRFSGRQFSNSRSEMNVSTLELGDSALYLCASSSASVSYEQYFGPGTRLTVT.

At least ten counts were recorded for this clone. V gene TRBV9 combines with J gene TRBJ1-1; tentative D call: TRBD1 (5 bases). Germline V gene sequence: CDR1 SGDLS, CDR2 YYNGEE. This CDR3 region has 17 residues. V was trimmed by 3 bases and J by 0 bases, leaving 18 bases between them. The DNA for the CDR3 is TGTGCCAGCAGCGCCTCCACGGGTAGGGGATTGAACACTGAAGCTTTCTTT. This sequence encodes CASSASTGRGLNTEAFF.

The chain joins TRBV4-1 to TRBJ2-1, with D possibly matching TRBD1 (5 bases). The CDR3 covers 14 residues. Germline V gene data show CDR1 as MGHRA and CDR2 as YSYEKL. Trimming removed 5 bases at V and 5 bases at J, with 13 bases between. The CDR3 region is CASSDRSRDNEQFF. In DNA, the CDR3 is TGCGCCAGCAGCGATAGGAGCAGGGACAATGAGCAGTTCTTC.

The V gene is TRBV28, the J gene TRBJ1-1, with TRBD1 matching over 9 bases. The CDR3 is made up of 12 amino acids. The J segment lost 10 bases and the V segment lost 2 bases, leaving 2 bases of the junction unmatched. Looked up from germline, CDR1 is MDHEN and CDR2 is SYDVKM. This chain's CDR3 is CASSLDRGGAFF. The DNA of the CDR3 is TGTGCCAGCAGTTTAGACAGGGGGGGAGCTTTCTTT.

For this clone: Other nucleotide sequences from this sample produce the same CDR3. The chain recombines TRBV3-1 (or the pseudogene TRBV3-2) with TRBJ2-1, with 12 bases aligning to TRBD2. The V segment lost 3 bases and the J segment 6 bases; nucleotides outside the gene matches: 3. Germline V lookup: CDR1 LGHDT, CDR2 YNNKEL (reference sequence). The CDR3 is 15 amino acids. The CDR3 protein is CASSHGLAGPNEQFF. CDR3 bases: TGTGCCAGCAGCCACGGACTAGCGGGGCCCAATGAGCAGTTCTTC.

Of note for this clone: Other nucleotide sequences from this sample produce the same CDR3. The V gene is TRBV5-1, the J gene TRBJ1-6, with 8 bases lining up with TRBD1. V shed 0 bases and J 8 bases; nucleotides not matched to a gene: 4. CDR3 length equals 15 residues. Germline V gene data show CDR1 as SGHRS and CDR2 as YFSETQ. The CDR3 region is CASSLAGTGDSPLHF. The CDR3 DNA sequence: TGCGCCAGCAGCTTGGCCGGGACAGGAGATTCACCCCTCCACTTT.

CDR3 DNA: TGTGCCTGGAGTTCCACTAGACAGTTCTTC. Translating it yields CAWSSTRQFF. The V and J genes are TRBV30 and TRBJ2-1, with D perhaps TRBD2 (5 bases). This CDR3 is 10 amino acids long. Trimming took 2 bases from V and 13 from J, leaving 9 bases between them. Germline-derived CDR1 and CDR2 are GTSNPN and SVGIG (reference sequence).

This rearrangement joins TRBV5-1 to TRBJ2-5; D perhaps matches TRBD2 (5 bases). The CDR3 runs 13 residues. The V and J ends lost 9 bases and 2 bases respectively, with 14 bases between them. The germline gives CDR1 SGHRS, CDR2 YFSETQ. CDR3 region: CATQGLSQETQYF. CDR3 DNA sequence: TGCGCCACCCAAGGACTTTCGCAAGAGACCCAGTACTTC.

Only one count was recorded for this clone. The rearrangement uses TRBV9 and TRBJ1-4; 10 bases line up with TRBD1. V trimming: 7 bases; J trimming: 4 bases; junction bases outside the gene matches: 4. CDR3 length: 14 amino acids. Germline V lookup: CDR1 SGDLS, CDR2 YYNGEE. The CDR3 sequence: CASGGTGVNEKLFF. The CDR3 DNA reads as TGTGCCAGCGGAGGGACAGGGGTTAATGAAAAACTGTTTTTT. Combining the CDR3 with reference TRBV9 and TRBJ1-4 gives the whole variable domain DSGVTQTPKHLITATGQRVTLRCSPRSGDLSVYWYQQSLDQGLQFLIQYYNGEERAKGNILERFSAQQFPDLHSELNLSSLELGDSALYFCASGGTGVNEKLFFGSGTQLSVL.

DNA of the CDR3: TGCAGCGGATCCACTAGCGCCGAGCAGTACTTC. As protein: CSGSTSAEQYF. The J gene is TRBJ2-7, the V gene TRBV29-1; the match to TRBD2 covers 7 bases. Germline trimming cut 7 bases from V and 6 bases from J; bases unmatched to any gene: 6. Germline V lookup: CDR1 SQVTM, CDR2 ANQGSEA. This CDR3 spans 11 amino acids.

The V gene is TRBV7-3, the J gene TRBJ2-2; D uncertain. Germline assignment: CDR1 SGHTA and CDR2 FQGTGA. CDR3 length: 15 residues. V dropped 1 base and J dropped 4 bases, with 10 bases sitting between them. The CDR3 sequence is CASSLKVVGTGELFF. CDR3 DNA: TGTGCCAGCAGCTTAAAAGTAGTCGGCACCGGGGAGCTGTTTTTT.

This CDR3 reads CAIRGTSGRPSSYNEQFF. The CDR3 bases are TGTGCCATCAGGGGGACTAGCGGGAGGCCCAGCTCCTACAATGAGCAGTTCTTC. The genes are TRBV10-3 and TRBJ2-1; 15 nucleotides line up with TRBD2. Germline V CDR1 and CDR2: ENHRY, SYGVKD. J was trimmed by 0 bases and V by 6 bases; bases with no gene match: 6. The CDR3 covers 18 residues.

The J gene is TRBJ2-3, the V gene TRBV24-1, with 7 positions matching TRBD2. The ends lost 6 bases at V and 1 base at J; junction bases unmatched: 6. This CDR3 spans 15 amino acids. Germline V gives CDR1 KGHDR, CDR2 SFDVKD. CDR3 region: CATSRSGMGTDTQYF. The CDR3 nucleotides are TGTGCCACCAGTAGGAGCGGGATGGGCACAGATACGCAGTATTTT.

The J gene is TRBJ1-2, the V gene TRBV15, with 12 bases that match TRBD1. J was trimmed by 7 bases and V by 1 base; bases with no gene match: 4. The CDR3 has 15 amino acids. Germline CDR1 and CDR2: LNHNV and YYDKDF (reference sequence). CDR3 loop: CATSRGGTGGSGYTF. As DNA, the CDR3 is TGTGCCACCAGCAGAGGGGGGACAGGGGGCTCTGGCTACACCTTC.

The rearrangement joins TRBV30 to TRBJ1-5, with D maybe TRBD1 (5 bases). V lost 4 bases to trimming and J lost 5 bases, with 9 bases between them. Germline V gene lookup returns CDR1 GTSNPN and CDR2 SVGIG (reference sequence). CDR3 length: 12 residues. The CDR3 reads CAWISRDQPQHF. CDR3 in DNA: TGTGCCTGGATTAGCAGGGATCAGCCCCAGCATTTT.

This chain joins TRBV7-2 and TRBJ2-1, with TRBD2 matching 12 bases. Trimming cost V 2 bases and J 1 base; bases outside gene matches: 3. This CDR3 region has 17 residues. Germline V gives CDR1 SGHTA, CDR2 FQGNSA. CDR3 nucleotides: TGTGCCAGCAGCTTAAGTGGGACTAGCGGGTCCTACAATGAGCAGTTCTTC. It is translated as CASSLSGTSGSYNEQFF.

The rearrangement links TRBV10-3 to TRBJ2-1; no definite D call. The CDR3 is 17 amino acids. From germline, CDR1 is ENHRY and CDR2 SYGVKD. V was shortened by 3 bases and J by 0 bases, with 15 bases between the two germline ends. CDR3 amino acids: CAISDSVPNLSYNEQFF. In DNA form, the CDR3 reads TGTGCCATCAGTGATTCGGTGCCAAATCTCTCCTACAATGAGCAGTTCTTC.

The chain has TRBV6-5 and TRBJ1-5, with 10 bases that match TRBD1. J was trimmed by 3 bases and V by 6 bases; bases with no gene match: 5. CDR1 is MNHEY, CDR2 SVGAGI, per germline. The CDR3 runs 15 residues. The CDR3 region has the DNA TGTGCCAGCAGGAGGACAGGGGGGAACAATCAGCCCCAGCATTTT. Translated, it gives CASRRTGGNNQPQHF.

This sequence joins TRBV9 and TRBJ2-1; D uncertain. The CDR3 spans 14 residues. Deletions cut 0 bases from V and 3 bases from J, with 7 bases between. Germline-derived CDR1 and CDR2 are SGDLS and YYNGEE. For the CDR3, the DNA is TGTGCCAGCAGCGTAGTTAACTACTACAATGAGCAGTTCTTC. It codes for CASSVVNYYNEQFF.

The chain has TRBV5-1 and TRBJ1-1, with TRBD1 as a possible D gene (5 bases). Looked up from germline, CDR1 is SGHRS and CDR2 is YFSETQ. Between the trimmed V and J ends, which lost 0 bases and 4 bases, there was a span of 16 bases. This CDR3 contains 16 residues. DNA of the CDR3: TGCGCCAGCAGCTTGGTGGCAGGGCTTTTGAGCACTGAAGCTTTCTTT. This gives the protein CASSLVAGLLSTEAFF.

V is TRBV5-1 and J is TRBJ2-5; D remains ambiguous. V dropped 0 bases and J dropped 0 bases, with 12 bases sitting between them. This CDR3 is 16 amino acids long. Germline V gene sequence: CDR1 SGHRS, CDR2 YFSETQ. CDR3 residues: CASSLAIQQYQETQYF. The CDR3 bases are TGCGCCAGCAGCTTGGCCATTCAACAGTACCAAGAGACCCAGTACTTC.

The V call is TRBV7-2, the J call TRBJ2-7; 10 bases line up with TRBD2. Trimming removed 0 bases from V and 4 bases from J; junction bases left unmatched: 3. The CDR3 is 15 amino acids. The germline V gene has CDR1 SGHTA and CDR2 FQGNSA. CDR3 sequence reads: CASSLAASGSYEQYF. Here the CDR3 DNA reads TGTGCCAGCAGCTTAGCGGCTAGCGGGAGTTACGAGCAGTACTTC.

The V gene is TRBV3-1 (or the pseudogene TRBV3-2), the J gene TRBJ1-5; D uncertain. Between the trimmed V and J ends, which lost 4 bases and 0 bases, there was a span of 10 bases. Germline V lookup: CDR1 LGHDT, CDR2 YNNKEL (reference sequence). The CDR3 has 15 amino acids. The DNA of the CDR3 is TGTGCCAGCAGCCTGACACATAATAGCAATCAGCCCCAGCATTTT. This translates into CASSLTHNSNQPQHF.

The chain links TRBV15 to TRBJ2-7; 7 nucleotides agree with TRBD2. Per the germline V gene, CDR1 is LNHNV and CDR2 is YYDKDF (reference sequence). The CDR3 sequence is 16 residues long. Trimming at V came to 0 bases and at J to 3 bases, leaving 8 bases not matched to a gene. CDR3 protein: CATSRDLGSGGYEQYF. The DNA for the CDR3 is TGTGCCACCAGCAGAGATCTGGGGTCGGGGGGCTACGAGCAGTACTTC.

The chain is built from TRBV5-1 and TRBJ2-3; 8 bases are a match to TRBD2. CDR3 length equals 15 residues. From germline, CDR1 is SGHRS and CDR2 YFSETQ. V lost 4 bases, J lost 0 bases, and 4 bases stayed unmatched. The CDR3 nucleotides are TGCGCCAGCAGCGCCCCTAGCGGGAGCACAGATACGCAGTATTTT. It yields the protein CASSAPSGSTDTQYF.